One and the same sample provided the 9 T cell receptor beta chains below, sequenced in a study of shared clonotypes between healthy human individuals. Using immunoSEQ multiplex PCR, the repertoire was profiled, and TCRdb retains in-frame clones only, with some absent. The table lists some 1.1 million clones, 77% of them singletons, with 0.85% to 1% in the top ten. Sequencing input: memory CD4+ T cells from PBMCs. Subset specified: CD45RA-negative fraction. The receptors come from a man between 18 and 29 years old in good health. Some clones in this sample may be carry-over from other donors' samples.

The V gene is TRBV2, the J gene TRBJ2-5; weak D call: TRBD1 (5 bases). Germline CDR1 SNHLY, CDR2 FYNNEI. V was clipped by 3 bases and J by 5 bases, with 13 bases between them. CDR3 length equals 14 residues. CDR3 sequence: CASSDSRVRETQYF. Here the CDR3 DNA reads TGTGCCAGCAGTGATAGCAGGGTCCGGGAGACCCAGTACTTC.

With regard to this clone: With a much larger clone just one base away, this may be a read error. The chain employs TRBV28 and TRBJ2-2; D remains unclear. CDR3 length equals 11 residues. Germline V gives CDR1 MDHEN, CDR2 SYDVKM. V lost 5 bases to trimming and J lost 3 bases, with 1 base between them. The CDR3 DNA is TGTGCCAGCAGTGACACCGGGGAGCTGTTTTTT. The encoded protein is CASSDTGELFF.

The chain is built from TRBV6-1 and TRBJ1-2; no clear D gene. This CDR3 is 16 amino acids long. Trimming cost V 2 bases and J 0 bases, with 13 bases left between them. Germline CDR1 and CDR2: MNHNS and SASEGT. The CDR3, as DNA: TGTGCCAGCAGTGAATTTGCAGGAGTCTCTAACTATGGCTACACCTTC. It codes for CASSEFAGVSNYGYTF.

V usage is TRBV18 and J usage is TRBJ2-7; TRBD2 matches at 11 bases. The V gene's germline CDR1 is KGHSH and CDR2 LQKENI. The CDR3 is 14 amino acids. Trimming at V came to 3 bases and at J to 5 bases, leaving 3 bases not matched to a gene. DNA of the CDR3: TGTGCCAGCTCACCTAGCGGGAGGGCCAACGAGCAGTACTTC. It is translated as CASSPSGRANEQYF.

The CDR3 coding sequence is TGTGCCAGCAGCTTTGGGCTGGACTATGGCTACACCTTC. Amino acid sequence: CASSFGLDYGYTF. The chain has TRBV7-8 and TRBJ1-2, with D hard to call. CDR1 and CDR2 from the germline V gene are SGHVS and FQNEAQ. CDR3 size: 13 residues. V was pared by 3 bases and J by 3 bases, with 8 bases between.

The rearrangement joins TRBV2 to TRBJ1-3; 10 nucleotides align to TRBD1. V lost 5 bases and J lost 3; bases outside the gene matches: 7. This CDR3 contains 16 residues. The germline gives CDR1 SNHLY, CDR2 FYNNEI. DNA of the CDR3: TGTGCCAGCAGTCGACCCGGACAGGGGGTTGGAAACACCATATATTTT. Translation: CASSRPGQGVGNTIYF.

The CDR3 sequence is CATGAAGNTIYF. The CDR3 region has the DNA TGTGCCACCGGGGCAGCCGGAAACACCATATATTTT. This sequence joins TRBV6-1 and TRBJ1-3, with D possibly matching TRBD1 (5 bases). Trimming removed 10 bases at V and 4 bases at J, with 11 bases between. Germline loops: CDR1 MNHNS, CDR2 SASEGT. This CDR3 contains 12 residues.

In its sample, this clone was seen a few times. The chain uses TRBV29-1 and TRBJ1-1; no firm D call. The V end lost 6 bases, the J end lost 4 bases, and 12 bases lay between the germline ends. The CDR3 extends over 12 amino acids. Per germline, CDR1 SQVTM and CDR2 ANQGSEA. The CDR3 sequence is CSVDNSGTEAFF. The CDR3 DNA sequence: TGCAGCGTCGATAACAGCGGCACTGAAGCTTTCTTT. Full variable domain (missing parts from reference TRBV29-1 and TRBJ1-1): SAVISQKPSRDICQRGTSLTIQCQVDSQVTMMFWYRQQPGQSLTLIATANQGSEATYESGFVIDKFPISRPNLTFSTLTVSNMSPEDSSIYLCSVDNSGTEAFFGQGTRLTVV.

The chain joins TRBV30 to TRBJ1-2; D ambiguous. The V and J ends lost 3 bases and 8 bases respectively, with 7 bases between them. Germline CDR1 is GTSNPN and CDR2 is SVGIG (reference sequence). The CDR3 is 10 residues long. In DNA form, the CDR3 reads TGTGCCTGGAGAAGTGACGGCTACACCTTC. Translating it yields CAWRSDGYTF.